The 4 T cell receptor beta chains below were found in one sample sequenced in a study of post-analysis software for immune sequencing data. The study's findings and limits: TRBV5-6, TRBV5-1 and TRBV20-1 belonged to a set of roughly 5 TRBV segments that were more frequent in patients than controls.

Which antigens these TCRs recognize remains unknown. Unique molecular identifiers featured in each of the TCR beta cDNA libraries. MiXCR was run by TCRdb on the PCR reads, yielding one entry per CDR3 protein. Of about 560,000 distinct CDR3 sequences listed, 40% to 50% are singletons. Sample: blood. These receptors were taken from a girl aged 5 to 17 with multiple sclerosis.

This clonotype was observed a handful of times. The chain has TRBV6-6 and TRBJ2-5; possibly TRBD2 for D (5 bases). CDR1 is MNHNY and CDR2 is SVGAGI in the germline V gene (reference sequence). The V end was cut by 6 bases, the J end by 1 base, with 18 bases between. The CDR3 contains 16 residues. The DNA of the CDR3 is TGTGCCAGCAGACAACCGGGGTGGCGCCTCCAAGAGACCCAGTACTTC. Protein: CASRQPGWRLQETQYF.

The chain employs TRBV5-1 and TRBJ2-3; D gene unclear. This CDR3 comprises 16 residues. V shed 0 bases and J shed 2 bases, with 13 bases lying between them. Germline V gene data show CDR1 as SGHRS and CDR2 as YFSETQ. The CDR3 coding sequence is TGCGCCAGCAGCTTGGCGGCAGGTTTTAACACAGATACGCAGTATTTT. As protein: CASSLAAGFNTDTQYF.

This clonotype showed up just a few times. This chain connects TRBV11-1 to TRBJ2-7, with 7 positions matching TRBD1. The CDR3 totals 16 residues. Germline V gene data show CDR1 as SGHAT and CDR2 as FQDESV (reference sequence). The V segment lost 6 bases and the J segment 0 bases; nucleotides outside the gene matches: 11. CDR3 DNA sequence: TGTGCCAGCAGGGGGCCTGGAAGGGACAGCTCCTACGAGCAGTACTTC. Amino acid sequence: CASRGPGRDSSYEQYF.

The V call is TRBV5-4, the J call TRBJ2-3, with D possibly being TRBD2 (6 bases). This CDR3 has 16 residues. Trimming took 0 bases from V and 0 from J, leaving 11 bases between them. From germline, CDR1 is SGHNT and CDR2 YYREEE (reference sequence). The CDR3 sequence is CASSLESLASTDTQYF. The CDR3, as DNA: TGTGCCAGCAGCTTGGAATCGCTAGCGAGCACAGATACGCAGTATTTT.